Following are 27 T cell receptor beta chains from one sample sequenced in a study of Graves' ophthalmopathy and Graves' hyperthyroidism. Beta-chain TCR CDR3 regions were amplified from RNA transcripts. First-round RT-PCR relied on HTBI primers, and a second-round multiplex PCR came next. Via MiXCR, TCRdb re-called the multiplex PCR reads, giving one row per CDR3 protein. The data contain about 590,000 distinct CDR3 sequences, approximately 35% of them singletons. Sequencing was carried out using peripheral blood or thyroid tissue (not recorded which). These receptors originate from an adult man with Graves' hyperthyroidism.

For this clonotype: One junction end disagrees with the germline gene, perhaps due to a read error. V gene TRBV5-4 combines with J gene TRBJ2-3; unclear D gene. Germline CDR1 SGHNT, CDR2 YYREEE (reference sequence). CDR3 length: 11 amino acids. The CDR3 protein is CASSLAYEQFF. In DNA, the CDR3 is TGTGCCAGCAGCTTGGCCTATGAGCAGTTCTTT. Using reference TRBV5-4 and TRBJ2-3 for the parts outside the CDR3, the full variable domain is ETGVTQSPTHLIKTRGQQVTLRCSSQSGHNTVSWYQQALGQGPQFIFQYYREEENGRGNFPPRFSGLQFPNYSSELNVNALELDDSALYLCASSLAYEQFFGPGTRLTVL.

This clonotype was detected many times. The gene calls are TRBV27 and TRBJ1-1, with 8 bases fitting TRBD1. J was trimmed by 5 bases and V by 6 bases; bases with no gene match: 8. Per germline, CDR1 MNHEY and CDR2 SMNVEV (reference sequence). The CDR3 runs to 14 residues. The CDR3 here is CASSQGQGWTEAFF. DNA for the CDR3: TGTGCCAGCAGCCAAGGACAGGGATGGACTGAAGCTTTCTTT.

Points on this clonotype: Mismatch with germline at one junction end may stem from a read error. The genes are TRBV29-1 and TRBJ2-6, with TRBD1 matching over 10 bases. The germline V gene has CDR1 SQVTM and CDR2 ANQGSEA. The CDR3 spans 16 residues. Written as DNA, the CDR3 is TGCAGCCTTGAGGGACAGGGGAGCTCTGGGGCCAACGTCCTGACTTTC. Its protein product is CSLEGQGSSGANVLTF.

About this clonotype: This clone may be a read error of a much larger clone one base away. The chain uses TRBV6-5 and TRBJ2-5; D might be TRBD1 (6 bases). Germline V gene lookup returns CDR1 MNHEY and CDR2 SVGAGI. The CDR3 runs to 15 residues. The CDR3 bases are TGTGCCGGCAGGGAACAGGGATGGACACAAGAGACCCAGTACTTC. It encodes CAGREQGWTQETQYF.

The sample holds many counts of this clonotype. This CDR3 is CASSLTTSGGRETQYF. The CDR3 DNA sequence: TGTGCCAGCAGCTTAACGACTAGCGGGGGACGAGAGACCCAGTACTTC. V usage is TRBV7-9 and J usage is TRBJ2-5, with 12 bases aligning to TRBD2. V lost 2 bases to trimming and J lost 4 bases; unmatched junction nucleotides: 5. Germline lookup yields CDR1 SEHNR and CDR2 FQNEAQ (reference sequence). There are 16 residues in the CDR3.

The CDR3, as DNA: TGTGCCAGCAGTCCCGACAGGGGTAGCGGTTCCTACGAGCAGTACTTC. This codes for CASSPDRGSGSYEQYF. The chain employs TRBV12-3 or TRBV12-4 and TRBJ2-7; TRBD1 aligns across 8 bases. The CDR3 consists of 16 residues. V trimming: 5 bases; J trimming: 1 base; junction bases outside the gene matches: 10.

Remarks on this clonotype: With a much larger clone just one base away, this may be a read error. The J gene is TRBJ2-5, the V gene TRBV2; 8 nucleotides line up with TRBD2. Germline CDR1 SNHLY, CDR2 FYNNEI. J lost 4 bases, V lost 6 bases, and 13 bases had no gene match. CDR3 length: 16 residues. This CDR3 reads CASSGRLAREGETQYF. CDR3 coding DNA: TGTGCCAGCAGCGGGCGACTAGCGAGAGAGGGAGAGACCCAGTACTTC.

This clonotype has only a few counts. This chain connects TRBV2 to TRBJ1-1; D perhaps matches TRBD1 (5 bases). This CDR3 region has 12 residues. V was trimmed by 2 bases and J by 13 bases, leaving 14 bases between them. Looked up from germline, CDR1 is SNHLY and CDR2 is FYNNEI. This chain's CDR3 is CASSERGSGSFF. The CDR3 DNA is TGTGCCAGCAGTGAAAGGGGAAGCGGGAGTTTCTTT.

The table lists this clonotype with many counts. V usage is TRBV7-2 and J usage is TRBJ1-3; D might be TRBD1 (6 bases). Trimming took off 3 bases at V and 8 bases at J, with 11 bases between the two ends. CDR1 and CDR2 (germline): SGHTA, FQGNSA. The CDR3 runs to 13 residues. The CDR3 bases are TGTGCCAGCAGCTTTATTAAGGGGGACACCATATATTTT. Protein product: CASSFIKGDTIYF.

This clonotype was counted between two and nine times. This rearrangement joins TRBV24-1 to TRBJ2-2, with 9 bases lining up with TRBD2. There are 15 residues in the CDR3. Germline loops: CDR1 KGHDR, CDR2 SFDVKD. J was trimmed by 5 bases and V by 6 bases; bases with no gene match: 6. The CDR3, as DNA: TGTGCCACCAGTACAGCGGGAGGAAGGACCGGGGAGCTGTTTTTT. Translating it yields CATSTAGGRTGELFF.

This clonotype occurred many times. The chain joins TRBV29-1 to TRBJ1-5, with a tentative D call TRBD1 (6 bases). There are 13 residues in the CDR3. In germline, CDR1 is SQVTM, CDR2 ANQGSEA. The V end lost 5 bases, the J end lost 5 bases, and 13 bases lay between the germline ends. This CDR3 reads CSVRGGTDQPQHF. CDR3 nucleotides: TGCAGCGTTAGAGGGGGTACGGATCAGCCCCAGCATTTT.

This clonotype was counted at least ten times. The genes are TRBV29-1 and TRBJ1-4, with D tentatively TRBD1 (5 bases). This CDR3 contains 11 residues. The germline V gene has CDR1 SQVTM and CDR2 ANQGSEA. Between the trimmed V and J ends, which lost 7 bases and 8 bases, there was a span of 11 bases. The CDR3, as DNA: TGCAGCGCGCTAAGGGGAGAAAAACTGTTTTTT. Residues: CSALRGEKLFF. The full variable domain, with the rest looked up from reference TRBV29-1 and TRBJ1-4, is SAVISQKPSRDICQRGTSLTIQCQVDSQVTMMFWYRQQPGQSLTLIATANQGSEATYESGFVIDKFPISRPNLTFSTLTVSNMSPEDSSIYLCSALRGEKLFFGSGTQLSVL.

This clonotype was recorded many times. This sequence joins TRBV12-3 or TRBV12-4 and TRBJ2-5, with no clear D. The CDR3 is 13 amino acids. V was cut by 3 bases and J by 3 bases, with 8 bases left in between. CDR3 nucleotide sequence: TGTGCCAGCAGTTTTGAGGTTAAAGAGACCCAGTACTTC. This translates into CASSFEVKETQYF.

This clonotype was seen ten or more times. The genes are TRBV4-2 and TRBJ2-7; 9 nucleotides match TRBD1. The CDR3 covers 16 residues. From germline, CDR1 is LGHNA and CDR2 YNFKEQ. Unmatched junction bases numbered 5, after V lost 0 bases and J lost 2 bases. In DNA form, the CDR3 reads TGTGCCAGCAGCCAAGAACAAGACAGGGGGGCCTACGAGCAGTACTTC. This gives the protein CASSQEQDRGAYEQYF.

This clonotype was seen many times. The CDR3 protein is CASSPTGTTEAFF. In DNA, the CDR3 is TGTGCCAGCAGCCCCACAGGGACGACTGAAGCTTTCTTT. The chain couples TRBV7-2 to TRBJ1-1; weak D call: TRBD1 (6 bases). This CDR3 is built from 13 residues. V lost 5 bases and J 5 bases, leaving 12 bases between the germline ends. Germline assignment: CDR1 SGHTA and CDR2 FQGNSA.

This clonotype was detected only a few times. This chain joins TRBV6-5 and TRBJ2-7; D remains ambiguous. The length of the CDR3 is 13 residues. Trimming removed 5 bases from V and 1 base from J, with 9 bases in between. Germline V CDR1 and CDR2: MNHEY, SVGAGI. As DNA, the CDR3 is TGTGCCAGCAGTGCGACACTTTCCTACGAGCAGTACTTC. It codes for CASSATLSYEQYF.

This clonotype was seen many times. V usage is TRBV19 and J usage is TRBJ2-7; 10 positions agree with TRBD1. V lost 5 bases and J lost 2; bases outside the gene matches: 9. Germline CDR1 reads LNHDA; CDR2 reads SQIVND (reference sequence). The CDR3 consists of 16 residues. CDR3 protein: CASSVNTGTGAYEQYF. The CDR3 nucleotides are TGTGCCAGTAGTGTAAACACCGGGACAGGGGCCTACGAGCAGTACTTC.

The chain uses TRBV2 and TRBJ2-7; D might be TRBD1 (6 bases). Trimming pared 6 bases from V and 2 bases from J, leaving 14 bases between. In germline, CDR1 is SNHLY, CDR2 FYNNEI. This CDR3 comprises 14 residues. CDR3 residues: CASSFRDTTYEQYF. The DNA for the CDR3 is TGTGCCAGCAGCTTCCGGGACACGACCTACGAGCAGTACTTC.

CDR3 nucleotides: TGTGCCAGCAGCTTAGTCGGGGGGACAACTAACTATGGCTACACCTTC. Translated: CASSLVGGTTNYGYTF. This sequence joins TRBV11-1 and TRBJ1-2; D is possibly TRBD1 (6 bases). Trimming took 1 base from V and 0 from J, leaving 12 bases between them. This CDR3 comprises 16 residues. Germline-derived CDR1 and CDR2 are SGHAT and FQDESV (reference sequence).

Of note for this clonotype: A much larger clone is a single base away; this may be a read error. The chain links TRBV9 to TRBJ1-1; TRBD1 aligns across 11 bases. The V and J ends lost 7 bases and 3 bases, in that order; junction bases with no gene match: 14. Germline V gene lookup returns CDR1 SGDLS and CDR2 YYNGEE. The CDR3 covers 17 residues. CDR3: CASGGPRDRGWDTEAFF. The CDR3 bases are TGTGCCAGCGGCGGACCCCGGGACAGGGGGTGGGACACTGAAGCTTTCTTT.

At least ten counts were recorded for this clonotype. The chain is built from TRBV12-3 or TRBV12-4 and TRBJ1-5; 9 positions agree with TRBD1. The trim removed 1 base at V and 7 bases at J, leaving 5 bases unmatched. The CDR3 is 15 amino acids. This CDR3 is CASSLEDRGGQPQHF. CDR3 DNA: TGTGCCAGCAGTTTAGAGGACAGGGGAGGGCAGCCCCAGCATTTT.

The CDR3 is CSVGGWLVGETQHF. The CDR3 region has the DNA TGCAGCGTGGGCGGGTGGCTGGTAGGGGAGACCCAGCATTTT. This chain uses TRBV29-1 with TRBJ1-5, with a possible D match to TRBD1 (5 bases). The CDR3 loop spans 14 amino acids. Germline V CDR1 and CDR2: SQVTM, ANQGSEA. V was pared by 6 bases and J by 11 bases, with 23 bases between. The entire variable domain, with the rest obtained from reference TRBV29-1 and TRBJ1-5, is as follows: SAVISQKPSRDICQRGTSLTIQCQVDSQVTMMFWYRQQPGQSLTLIATANQGSEATYESGFVIDKFPISRPNLTFSTLTVSNMSPEDSSIYLCSVGGWLVGETQHFGDGTRLSIL.

Many counts were recorded for this clonotype. This chain joins TRBV12-3 or TRBV12-4 and TRBJ1-6, with D unclear. The CDR3 runs to 13 residues. V lost 5 bases, J lost 2 bases, and 4 bases lay in between. CDR3 coding DNA: TGTGCCAGCAGTCGAACCTATAATTCACCCCTCCACTTT. It specifies CASSRTYNSPLHF.

This sequence joins TRBV7-8 and TRBJ1-5, with 10 bases fitting TRBD1. The CDR3 totals 16 residues. Trimming at V came to 3 bases and at J to 3 bases, leaving 5 bases not matched to a gene. CDR1 and CDR2 from the germline V gene are SGHVS and FQNEAQ. CDR3 nucleotides: TGTGCCAGCAGCTTGGGGACAGGGGCGTACAATCAGCCCCAGCATTTT. As protein: CASSLGTGAYNQPQHF.

The rearrangement joins TRBV7-9 to TRBJ1-5; D remains unclear. CDR1 SEHNR and CDR2 FQNEAQ come from the germline V gene (reference sequence). V lost 3 bases to trimming and J lost 0 bases, with 12 bases between them. The CDR3 has 16 residues. CDR3 residues: CASSFAGSNSNQPQHF. For the CDR3, the DNA is TGTGCCAGCAGCTTCGCCGGCTCGAATAGCAATCAGCCCCAGCATTTT.

This clonotype was picked up a small number of times. This sequence joins TRBV7-9 and TRBJ1-6, with D hard to call. Trimming took 6 bases from V and 10 from J, leaving 10 bases between them. The CDR3 covers 12 residues. Germline V gene data show CDR1 as SEHNR and CDR2 as FQNEAQ (reference sequence). The CDR3, as DNA: TGTGCCAGCAGGGACTTATACTCACCCCTCCACTTT. Its protein is CASRDLYSPLHF.

The rearrangement uses TRBV7-2 and TRBJ2-7; 7 bases are shared with TRBD2. The J call may not be correct, given that the DNA end is closer to TRBJ2-1. The CDR3 runs 16 residues. CDR1 SGHTA and CDR2 FQGNSA come from the germline V gene. As DNA, the CDR3 is TGTGCCAGCAGCGCCCTCCTGGGGGGGGACCTCAATGAGCAGTTCTTC. It encodes CASSALLGGDLNEQFF.